Reported below is one T cell receptor (beta chain). The germline gene is not matched at one end of the junction; a read error may be the cause. This specimen comes from a study of blood T cell repertoires in COVID-19. Background on the study: The United States, Italy and Spain provided the acute and convalescent COVID-19 samples. T cells, B-cell-depleted T cells, or PBMCs provided the cDNA or gDNA that served as material.

CDR3 length equals 13 residues. Germline CDR1 is SGHRS and CDR2 is YFSETQ. In the authors' methods: Reference gene primer amplification gave nucleated cell count estimates. Repertoires were generated with immunoSEQ multiplex PCR, while TCRdb's copy carries only in-frame clones and drops some. For V, J and clone size, that table is used; D and trimming come from the DNA. The repertoire holds about 20,000 clones, with nearly 90% as singletons. This clonotype was obtained from a human donor with active COVID-19. The donor label of this sample is uncertain. The chain combines TRBV5-1 with TRBJ2-7; D is ambiguous. The sample comprised peripheral blood. The CDR3 sequence is CASRSDPYYEQYF. As DNA, the CDR3 is TGCGCCAGCAGATCAGACCCCTACTACGAGCAATACTTC. The full variable domain, its missing parts supplied by reference TRBV5-1 and TRBJ2-7, is KAGVTQTPRYLIKTRGQQVTLSCSPISGHRSVSWYQQTPGQGLQFLFEYFSETQRNKGNFPGRFSGRQFSNSRSEMNVSTLELGDSALYLCASRSDPYYEQYFGPGTRLTVT.